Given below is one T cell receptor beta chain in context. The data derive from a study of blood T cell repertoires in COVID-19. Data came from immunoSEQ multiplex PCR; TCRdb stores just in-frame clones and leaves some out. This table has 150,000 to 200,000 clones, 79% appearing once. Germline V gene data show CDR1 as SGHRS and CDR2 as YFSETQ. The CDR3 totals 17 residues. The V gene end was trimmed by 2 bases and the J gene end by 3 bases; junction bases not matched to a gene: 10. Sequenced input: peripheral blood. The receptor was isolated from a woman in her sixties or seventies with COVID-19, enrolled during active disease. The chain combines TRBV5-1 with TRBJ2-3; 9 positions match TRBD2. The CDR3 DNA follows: TGCGCCAGCAGCTTCAACATAGCGGGAGAAGGTACAGATACGCAGTATTTT. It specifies CASSFNIAGEGTDTQYF.